One sample yielded the 2 T cell receptor beta chains listed below, sequenced in a study of blood T cell repertoires in COVID-19. The table came from immunoSEQ multiplex PCR; TCRdb's copy has only in-frame clones and leaves some out. Found here are approximately 230,000 clones, approximately 86% of them singletons; the top ten hold over 12%. Sequencing used PBMCs or T cells enriched from blood (not recorded which). All receptors come from a woman aged 45-59 years with acute COVID-19.

This chain connects TRBV5-1 to TRBJ2-5; no reliable D call. Germline assignment: CDR1 SGHRS and CDR2 YFSETQ. The CDR3 consists of 13 residues. V gave up 3 bases and J gave up 3 bases, with 9 bases separating them. In DNA form, the CDR3 reads TGCGCCAGCAGCTACGCTGTAGAAGAGACCCAGTACTTC. Translated: CASSYAVEETQYF.

The V and J genes are TRBV9 and TRBJ2-3, with TRBD2 matching 7 bases. The CDR3 has 16 amino acids. Germline V gene lookup returns CDR1 SGDLS and CDR2 YYNGEE. V was clipped by 3 bases and J by 3 bases; unmatched bases: 10. The CDR3 DNA is TGTGCCAGCAGCGAAAGGTGGCGGGAGCCGACAGATACGCAGTATTTT. It codes for CASSERWREPTDTQYF.